What follows are 21 T cell receptor delta chains derived from one specimen sequenced in a study of gamma-delta T cells after stem cell transplantation. TCRdb re-called clones from the RT-PCR reads using CATT. This table has fewer than 2,000 delta-chain clones, approximately 33% appearing once. The sample was gamma-delta T cells. The receptors were sampled from a human donor. It is not recorded whose cells these are; they may come from a transplant donor.

This clone came up a few times. A read error may explain this, as a much larger clone is one base away. The V and J genes are TRDV2 and TRDJ1; 13 bases line up with TRDD3. CDR3 length equals 18 residues. Trimming removed 3 bases from V and 1 base from J; junction bases left unmatched: 10. The germline V gene has CDR1 GEAIGNYY and CDR2 EKD. CDR3 amino acids: CACDSVTGGYAGTDKLIF. CDR3 DNA sequence: TGTGCCTGTGACTCCGTTACTGGGGGATACGCGGGCACCGATAAACTCATCTTT.

Judged by abundance, this clone is large (0.1 to 1%). A read error may be the cause here, since a much bigger clone is one base away. J is TRDJ1 and V is TRDV2; D unclear. This CDR3 has 15 residues. Germline V gene lookup returns CDR1 GEAIGNYY and CDR2 EKD. This chain's CDR3 is CACDTVSLHTDNLIF. The CDR3 nucleotides are TGTGCCTGTGACACCGTCTCCCTCCACACCGATAACCTCATCTTT.

This chain links TRDV2 with TRDJ1; D unresolved. The CDR3 spans 18 residues. In germline, CDR1 is GEAIGNYY, CDR2 EKD. V lost 3 bases and J 0 bases, leaving 22 bases between the germline ends. CDR3 amino acids: CACDDLGGPPRYTDKLIF. The CDR3 DNA is TGTGCCTGTGACGACTTGGGTGGGCCACCGCGGTACACCGATAAACTCATCTTT.

This clone is labeled as medium-sized. This chain links TRDV2 with TRDJ1; 13 bases are shared with TRDD3. With V trimmed by 3 bases and J by 0 bases, 15 bases remained unmatched. Germline V gene sequence: CDR1 GEAIGNYY, CDR2 EKD. The CDR3 covers 20 residues. The CDR3 is CACDGVLGDTRDSYTDKLIF. The DNA for the CDR3 is TGTGCCTGTGACGGCGTACTGGGGGATACGCGGGATTCGTACACCGATAAACTCATCTTT.

In its sample, this clone was seen a few times. This could be a read error, since a much larger clone is one nucleotide away. The V call is TRDV2, the J call TRDJ1; TRDD3 is a possible D gene (5 bases). Looked up from germline, CDR1 is GEAIGNYY and CDR2 is EKD. The CDR3 has 15 residues. The CDR3 DNA is TGTGCCTGTGACACCGTGGGGACGAACACCGATAAACCCATCTTT. Its translation is CACDTVGTNTDKPIF.

This clone ranks as large. The same CDR3 arises from other DNA sequences in this sample as well. J is TRDJ3 and V is TRDV2; tentatively, D is TRDD3 (6 bases). This CDR3 has 18 residues. V gave up 1 base and J gave up 0 bases, with 12 bases separating them. In germline, CDR1 is GEAIGNYY, CDR2 EKD. The CDR3 loop reads CACDTAGESSWDTRQMFF. CDR3 DNA: TGTGCCTGTGACACGGCTGGGGAGAGCTCCTGGGACACCCGACAGATGTTTTTC.

Notes on this clone: A far larger clone differs by one base, so this is likely a read error. The J gene is TRDJ2, the V gene TRDV2, with 12 bases matching TRDD3. The CDR3 consists of 19 residues. Per the germline V gene, CDR1 is GEAIGNYY and CDR2 is EKD. CDR3 residues: CAYDTVEDWGIPTTAQLFF. The CDR3 DNA follows: TGTGCCTATGACACCGTGGAAGACTGGGGGATACCTACGACAGCACAACTCTTCTTT.

In regard to this clone: A read error is possible here, since a much larger clone lies one base away. V and J are TRDV2 and TRDJ1, with D perhaps TRDD3 (6 bases). This CDR3 has 13 residues. Per germline, CDR1 GEAIGNYY and CDR2 EKD. Trimming stripped 4 bases from V and 2 bases from J, with 10 bases between. Here the CDR3 DNA reads TGTGCCTGTGATTGGATACAAACCGATAAACTCATCTTT. It is translated as CACDWIQTDKLIF.

By share, this clone counts as large (0.1 to 1%). The J gene is TRDJ1, the V gene TRDV2; TRDD3 is a possible D gene (5 bases). The CDR3 consists of 16 residues. Per the germline V gene, CDR1 is GEAIGNYY and CDR2 is EKD. Trimming stripped 0 bases from V and 11 bases from J, with 24 bases between. DNA of the CDR3: TGTGCCTGTGACACCGTGGTTCCGGGGGTAGAGATGAGGCTCATCTTT. Translated, it gives CACDTVVPGVEMRLIF.

This clone appeared a few times. A single base separates this from a much larger clone, so it may be a read error. The rearrangement joins TRDV2 to TRDJ1; the match to TRDD3 covers 9 bases. This CDR3 is 15 amino acids long. Germline values: CDR1 GEAIGNYY, CDR2 EKD. The CDR3: CACGTLRTGGPKLIF. In DNA form, the CDR3 reads TGTGCCTGTGGCACCCTGCGTACTGGGGGACCAAAACTCATCTTT.

This clone was detected a few times. This likely traces to a read error, being one base from a far larger clone. The same CDR3 also results from other DNA sequences found in this sample. This rearrangement joins TRDV2 to TRDJ1, with 8 bases lining up with TRDD3. In germline, CDR1 is GEAIGNYY, CDR2 EKD. The CDR3 is 17 residues long. Trimming at V came to 1 base and at J to 5 bases, leaving 14 bases not matched to a gene. This CDR3 reads CACDTAGGGGEQDKLIF. CDR3 DNA: TGTGCCTGTGACACGGCTGGGGGAGGCGGCGAGCAGGATAAACTCATCTTT.

This chain joins TRDV2 and TRDJ1; TRDD3 matches 7 bases. CDR1 GEAIGNYY and CDR2 EKD come from the germline V gene. This CDR3 is 15 amino acids long. With 1 base clipped from V and 2 bases from J, the junction kept 6 bases outside the gene matches. CDR3 residues: CACDTVGEMTDKLIF. CDR3 in DNA: TGTGCCTGTGACACGGTGGGGGAAATGACCGATAAACTCATCTTT.

The V call is TRDV2, the J call TRDJ1; D might be TRDD2 or TRDD3, each matching 5 bases. Trimming cost V 1 base and J 0 bases, with 32 bases left between them. This CDR3 has 22 amino acids. Germline V gene sequence: CDR1 GEAIGNYY, CDR2 EKD. The CDR3 here is CACDTVGASLAGGVPYTDKLIF. CDR3 sequence (DNA): TGTGCCTGTGACACAGTTGGCGCTTCCCTCGCAGGTGGGGTCCCCTACACCGATAAACTCATCTTT.

V usage is TRDV2 and J usage is TRDJ1; TRDD3 aligns across 13 bases. Germline CDR1 is GEAIGNYY and CDR2 is EKD. CDR3 length: 17 residues. Germline trimming cut 3 bases from V and 3 bases from J; bases unmatched to any gene: 9. CDR3 amino acids: CACDSLLTGGYADKLIF. The CDR3, as DNA: TGTGCCTGTGACTCCCTGCTTACTGGGGGATACGCCGATAAACTCATCTTT.

V is TRDV2 and J is TRDJ3, with D possibly being TRDD3 (5 bases). Trimming took 3 bases from V and 1 from J, leaving 18 bases between them. The germline V gene has CDR1 GEAIGNYY and CDR2 EKD. CDR3 length: 19 amino acids. The CDR3 coding sequence is TGTGCCTGTGACTCGGCCCTGACTGGCCCGTCCTGGGACACCCGACAGATGTTTTTC. Amino acid sequence: CACDSALTGPSWDTRQMFF.

This clone was detected only a few times. A read error is likely here: a far larger clone is one base away. The CDR3, as DNA: TGTGCCTGTGACACTGTAAGAGGGGATACTCTCGATAAACTCATCTTT. It translates to CACDTVRGDTLDKLIF. The chain links TRDV2 to TRDJ1; 8 bases agree with TRDD3. V trimming: 1 base; J trimming: 4 bases; junction bases outside the gene matches: 10. Germline assignment: CDR1 GEAIGNYY and CDR2 EKD. The CDR3 is made up of 16 amino acids.

This clone was counted between two and nine times. The gene calls are TRDV2 and TRDJ1, with 12 bases that match TRDD3. The CDR3 extends over 18 amino acids. After removal of 3 bases from V and 4 bases from J, the junction contained 14 bases not matched to a gene. In germline, CDR1 is GEAIGNYY, CDR2 EKD. Written as DNA, the CDR3 is TGTGCCTGTGACTCCGTGGAGTTACTGGGGGATACCAACGATAAACTCATCTTT. It yields the protein CACDSVELLGDTNDKLIF.

In the case of this clone: A much larger clone is a single base away; this may be a read error. This chain links TRDV2 with TRDJ1, with D unclear. With 0 bases removed from V and 1 base from J, the gap between germline ends came to 14 bases. CDR1 and CDR2 from the germline V gene are GEAIGNYY and EKD. The CDR3 totals 16 residues. This CDR3 reads CACDTAGRSTTDKLIF. CDR3 sequence (DNA): TGTGCCTGTGACACCGCCGGGAGGTCGACCACCGATAAACTCATCTTT.

This clone was recorded a few times. The gene calls are TRDV2 and TRDJ1, with 12 bases aligning to TRDD3. The CDR3 runs to 18 residues. With V trimmed by 3 bases and J by 1 base, 11 bases remained unmatched. The V gene's germline CDR1 is GEAIGNYY and CDR2 EKD. The CDR3 nucleotides are TGTGCCTGTGACGGGGTGCTGGGGGATACGCGGGGCACCGATAAACTCATCTTT. Protein: CACDGVLGDTRGTDKLIF.

Note on this clone: The junction does not match germline at one end; this may be a read error. CDR3 loop: CACDTVDSGGYAGTDNLIF. CDR3 in DNA: TGTGCCTGTGACACCGTTGACTCCGGGGGATACGCGGGCACCGATAACCTCATCTTT. The chain is built from TRDV2 and TRDJ1; 10 nucleotides match TRDD3. The germline V gene encodes CDR1 GEAIGNYY and CDR2 EKD. This CDR3 has 19 amino acids.

Of note for this clone: A much larger clone sits a single nucleotide away, making a read error possible. The chain is built from TRDV2 and TRDJ1; maybe TRDD2 (5 bases). Trimming shortened V by 4 bases and J by 4 bases, and 24 bases separated the two germline ends. Germline values: CDR1 GEAIGNYY, CDR2 EKD. The CDR3 is 17 residues long. DNA of the CDR3: TGTGCCTGTGAGCACCTACTACGCCGGAGTCGTATCGATAAACTCATCTTT. Its translation is CACEHLLRRSRIDKLIF.